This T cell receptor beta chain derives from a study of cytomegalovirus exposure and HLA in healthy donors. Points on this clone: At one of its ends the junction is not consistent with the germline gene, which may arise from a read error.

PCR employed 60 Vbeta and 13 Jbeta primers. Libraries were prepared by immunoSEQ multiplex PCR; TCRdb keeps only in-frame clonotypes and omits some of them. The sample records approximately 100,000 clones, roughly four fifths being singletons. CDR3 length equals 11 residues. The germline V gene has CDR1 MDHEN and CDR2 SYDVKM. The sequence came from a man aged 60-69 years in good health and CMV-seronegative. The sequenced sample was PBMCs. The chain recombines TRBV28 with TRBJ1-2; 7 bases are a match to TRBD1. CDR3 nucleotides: TGCGAAGTTAGGGGGCTCAGTGGCTACACCTTC. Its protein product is CEVRGLSGYTF.